This TCR beta chain was recorded in a study of blood T cells in healthy people across ages. Study-level findings and limits: Long-lived donors carried more naive CD4+ cells and greater diversity than aged donors.

Next came a second PCR, run for about 7 to 12 cycles, which used a sample-barcoded 5' primer along with a J-beta primer mix. TCRdb recomputed calls from the 5' RACE reads with MiXCR, one row per CDR3 protein. The sample yields approximately 1,700,000 distinct CDR3 sequences, roughly two fifths seen once. With respect to this clonotype: Antigen unknown.

Germline V gives CDR1 SQVTM, CDR2 ANQGSEA. V was trimmed by 4 bases and J by 4 bases, leaving 9 bases between them. The CDR3 runs 12 residues. This sequence was found in a human donor in good health. The sequenced sample was blood. V gene TRBV29-1 combines with J gene TRBJ2-3; D unresolved. The CDR3 bases are TGCAGCGTTGGTCAGCTGGCAGATACGCAGTATTTT. Amino acids: CSVGQLADTQYF.